Presented here are 3 T cell receptor beta chains from one specimen sequenced in a study of shared T cell receptors in the human thymus. Repertoires were generated with immunoSEQ multiplex PCR, while TCRdb's copy carries only in-frame clones and drops some. The top ten hold about 0.01% of the sample, which has roughly 660,000 clones, 70% to 90% seen once. These data were likewise used in another study, on human thymus T cells.

The sample taken for sequencing was thymocytes. Receptors originate from a boy under two years old with a congenital heart defect.

The rearrangement uses TRBV15 and TRBJ2-1, with 8 positions matching TRBD2. The CDR3 consists of 16 residues. Germline lookup yields CDR1 LNHNV and CDR2 YYDKDF (reference sequence). The V gene end was trimmed by 2 bases and the J gene end by 10 bases; junction bases not matched to a gene: 13. The CDR3, as DNA: TGTGCCACCAGCAGACATAAGGGACTAGTGGATGGGGAGCAGTTCTTC. Translated: CATSRHKGLVDGEQFF.

This chain joins TRBV11-2 and TRBJ2-7; 11 bases align to TRBD2. The CDR3 length is 17 residues. The V and J ends lost 6 bases and 0 bases, in that order; junction bases with no gene match: 10. Germline CDR1 is SGHAT and CDR2 is FQNNGV. CDR3 in DNA: TGTGCCAGCAGGGCATCCGGGACTAGCGGAACCTCCTACGAGCAGTACTTC. It translates to CASRASGTSGTSYEQYF.

The chain employs TRBV7-7 and TRBJ2-3; weak D call: TRBD2 (7 bases). The CDR3 totals 14 residues. CDR1 and CDR2 from the germline V gene are SSHAT and FNYEAQ (reference sequence). The CDR3 DNA reads TGTGCTAGCGGGCCAGGGGATGCTACAGATACGCAGTATTTT. Protein product: CASGPGDATDTQYF.